This T cell receptor beta chain was profiled in a study of blood T cell repertoires in COVID-19. Overall study: COVID-19 samples, acute and convalescent, were from the United States, Italy and Spain.

Germline CDR1 MDHEN, CDR2 SYDVKM. This CDR3 comprises 12 residues. V was trimmed by 5 bases and J by 7 bases, leaving 11 bases between them. It was during active infection that Seattle patients were enrolled and then longitudinally followed. As handled by the study authors: Reference gene primer amplification yielded estimated nucleated cell counts. Measured with immunoSEQ multiplex PCR; TCRdb has only the in-frame clones, and not every one. V, J and clone size are those of that table, while D and trimming were read from the DNA. The repertoire holds some 220,000 clones, with 75% to 85% as singletons.

The chain recombines TRBV28 with TRBJ1-2, with D maybe TRBD1 (6 bases). The source of this sequence is a man aged 45-65 years with COVID-19, enrolled during active disease. The sequenced sample was peripheral blood. The CDR3 nucleotides are TGTGCCAGCAGTCGGAGGGGGGGTGGCTACACCTTC. Translated: CASSRRGGGYTF.